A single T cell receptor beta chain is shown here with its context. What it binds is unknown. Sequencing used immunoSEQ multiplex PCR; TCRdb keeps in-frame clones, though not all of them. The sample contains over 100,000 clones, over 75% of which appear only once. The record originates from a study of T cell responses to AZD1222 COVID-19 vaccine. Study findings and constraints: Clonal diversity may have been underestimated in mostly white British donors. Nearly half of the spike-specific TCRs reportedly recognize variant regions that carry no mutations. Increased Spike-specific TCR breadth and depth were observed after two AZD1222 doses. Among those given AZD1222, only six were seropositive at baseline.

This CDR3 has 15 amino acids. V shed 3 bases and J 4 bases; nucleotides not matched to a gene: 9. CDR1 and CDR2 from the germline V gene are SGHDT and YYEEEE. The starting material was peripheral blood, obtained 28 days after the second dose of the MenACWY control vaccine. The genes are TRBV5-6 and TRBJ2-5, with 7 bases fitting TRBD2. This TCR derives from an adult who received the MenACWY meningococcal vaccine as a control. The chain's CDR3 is CASSSRTSVGETQYF. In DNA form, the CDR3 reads TGTGCCAGCAGCTCGAGAACTAGCGTAGGAGAGACCCAGTACTTC.